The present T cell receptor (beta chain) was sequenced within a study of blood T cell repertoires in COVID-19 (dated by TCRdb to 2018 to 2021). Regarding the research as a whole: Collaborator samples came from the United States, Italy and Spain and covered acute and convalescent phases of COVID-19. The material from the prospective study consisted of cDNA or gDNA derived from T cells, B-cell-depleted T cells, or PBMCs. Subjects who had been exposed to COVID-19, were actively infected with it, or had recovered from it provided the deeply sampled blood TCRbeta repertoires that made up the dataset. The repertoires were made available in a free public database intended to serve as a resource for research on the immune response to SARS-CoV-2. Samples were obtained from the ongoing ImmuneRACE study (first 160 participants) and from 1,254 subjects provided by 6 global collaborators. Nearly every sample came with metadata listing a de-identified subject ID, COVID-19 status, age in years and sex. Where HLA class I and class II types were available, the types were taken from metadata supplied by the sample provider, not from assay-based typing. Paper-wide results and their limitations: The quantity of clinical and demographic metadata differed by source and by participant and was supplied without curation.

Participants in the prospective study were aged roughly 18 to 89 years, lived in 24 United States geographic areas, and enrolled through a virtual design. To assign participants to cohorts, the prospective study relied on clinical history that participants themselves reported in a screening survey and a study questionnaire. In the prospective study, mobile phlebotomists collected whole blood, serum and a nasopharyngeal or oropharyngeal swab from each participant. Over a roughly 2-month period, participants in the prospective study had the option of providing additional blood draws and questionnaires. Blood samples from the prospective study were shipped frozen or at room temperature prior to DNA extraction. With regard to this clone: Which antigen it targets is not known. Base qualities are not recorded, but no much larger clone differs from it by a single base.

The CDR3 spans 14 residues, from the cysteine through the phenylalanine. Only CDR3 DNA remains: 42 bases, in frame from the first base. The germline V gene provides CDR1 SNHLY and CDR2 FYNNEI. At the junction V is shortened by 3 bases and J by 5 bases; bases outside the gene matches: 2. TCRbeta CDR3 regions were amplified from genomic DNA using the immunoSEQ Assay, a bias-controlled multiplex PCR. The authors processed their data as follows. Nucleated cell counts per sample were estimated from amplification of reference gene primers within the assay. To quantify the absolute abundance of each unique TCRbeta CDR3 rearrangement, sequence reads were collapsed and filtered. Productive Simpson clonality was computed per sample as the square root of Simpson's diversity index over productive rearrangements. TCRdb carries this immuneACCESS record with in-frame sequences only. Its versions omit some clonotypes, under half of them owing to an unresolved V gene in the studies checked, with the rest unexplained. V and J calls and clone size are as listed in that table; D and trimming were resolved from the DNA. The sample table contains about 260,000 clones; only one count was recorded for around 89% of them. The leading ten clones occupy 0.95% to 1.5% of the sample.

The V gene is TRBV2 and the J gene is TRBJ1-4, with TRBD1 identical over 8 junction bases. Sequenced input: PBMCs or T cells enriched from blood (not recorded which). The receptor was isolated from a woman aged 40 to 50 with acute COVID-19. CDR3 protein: CASSDRTGNEKLFF. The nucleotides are TGTGCCAGCAGTGATAGGACAGGGAATGAAAAACTGTTTTTT.